This TCR beta chain was identified during a study of patients and donors after allogeneic stem cell transplantation. Via MiXCR, TCRdb re-called the RT-PCR reads, giving one row per CDR3 protein. The table has more than 850,000 distinct CDR3 sequences, more than 15% seen once; the top ten hold 6%. The sequenced sample was blood, either unsorted or a sorted T cell fraction (not recorded which). This receptor was taken from a human donor who was either an allogeneic HSCT recipient or a stem cell or donor lymphocyte infusion donor (not recorded which). It is not recorded whose cells these are; they may come from a transplant donor.

The CDR3 loop is CASSQVSGLSYNEQFF. CDR3 sequence (DNA): TGCGCCAGCAGCCAAGTTAGCGGCCTCTCCTACAATGAGCAGTTCTTC. The chain combines TRBV4-3 with TRBJ2-1; the D gene is possibly TRBD2 (6 bases). Germline V gives CDR1 LGHNA, CDR2 YSLEER. Trimming stripped 1 base from V and 0 bases from J, with 10 bases between. The length of the CDR3 is 16 residues.